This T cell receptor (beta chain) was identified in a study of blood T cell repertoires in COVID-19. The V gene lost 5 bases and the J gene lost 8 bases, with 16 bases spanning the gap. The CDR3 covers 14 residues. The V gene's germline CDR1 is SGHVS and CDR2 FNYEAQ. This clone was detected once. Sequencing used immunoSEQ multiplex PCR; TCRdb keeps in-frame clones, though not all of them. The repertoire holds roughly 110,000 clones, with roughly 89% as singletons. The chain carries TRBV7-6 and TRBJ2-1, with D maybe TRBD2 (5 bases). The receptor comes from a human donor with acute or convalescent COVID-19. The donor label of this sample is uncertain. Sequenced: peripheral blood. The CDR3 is CASSRDPTRDEQFF. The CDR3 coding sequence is TGTGCCAGCAGCCGGGATCCTACGCGGGATGAGCAGTTCTTC. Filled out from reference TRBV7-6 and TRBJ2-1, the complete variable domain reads GAGVSQSPRYKVTKRGQDVALRCDPISGHVSLYWYRQALGQGPEFLTYFNYEAQQDKSGLPNDRFSAERPEGSISTLTIQRTEQRDSAMYRCASSRDPTRDEQFFGPGTRLTVL.